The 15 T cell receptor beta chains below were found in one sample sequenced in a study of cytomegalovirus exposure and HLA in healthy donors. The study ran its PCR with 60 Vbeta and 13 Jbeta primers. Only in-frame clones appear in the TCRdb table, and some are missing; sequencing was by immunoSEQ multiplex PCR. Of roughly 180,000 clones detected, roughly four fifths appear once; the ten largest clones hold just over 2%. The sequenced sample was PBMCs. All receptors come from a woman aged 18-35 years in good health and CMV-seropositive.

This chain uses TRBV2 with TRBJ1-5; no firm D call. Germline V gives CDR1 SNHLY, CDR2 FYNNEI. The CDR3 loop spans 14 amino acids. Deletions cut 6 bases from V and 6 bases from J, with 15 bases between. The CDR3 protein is CASRADFRGQPQHF. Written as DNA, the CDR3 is TGTGCCAGCAGGGCAGACTTTCGCGGTCAGCCCCAGCATTTT.

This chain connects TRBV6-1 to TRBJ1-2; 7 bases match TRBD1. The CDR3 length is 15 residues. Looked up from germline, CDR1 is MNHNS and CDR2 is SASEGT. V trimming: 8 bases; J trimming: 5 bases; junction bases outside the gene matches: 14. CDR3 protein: CASAIDEGQLYGYTF. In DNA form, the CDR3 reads TGTGCCAGCGCTATCGACGAGGGACAGTTGTATGGCTACACCTTC.

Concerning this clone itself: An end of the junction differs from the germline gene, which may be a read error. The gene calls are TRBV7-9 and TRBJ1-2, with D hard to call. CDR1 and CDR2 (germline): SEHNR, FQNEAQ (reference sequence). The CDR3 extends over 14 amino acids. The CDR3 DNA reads TGTTCCAGCAGATCTAACCGCTCTAACTATGGCTACACCTTC. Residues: CSSRSNRSNYGYTF.

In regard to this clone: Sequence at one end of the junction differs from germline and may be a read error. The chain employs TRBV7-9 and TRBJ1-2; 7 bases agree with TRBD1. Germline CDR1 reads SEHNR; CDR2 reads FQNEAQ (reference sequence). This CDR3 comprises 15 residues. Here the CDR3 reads CSSSLTGAINYGYTF. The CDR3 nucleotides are TGTTCCAGCAGCCTAACAGGGGCTATCAACTATGGCTACACCTTC. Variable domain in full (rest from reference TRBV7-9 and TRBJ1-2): DTGVSQNPRHKITKRGQNVTFRCDPISEHNRLYWYRQTLGQGPEFLTYFQNEAQLEKSRLLSDRFSAERPKGSFSTLEIQRTEQGDSAMYLCSSSLTGAINYGYTFGSGTRLTVV.

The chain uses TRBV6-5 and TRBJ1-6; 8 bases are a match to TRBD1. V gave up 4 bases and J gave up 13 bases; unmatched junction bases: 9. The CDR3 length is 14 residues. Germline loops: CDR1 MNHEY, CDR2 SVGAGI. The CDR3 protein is CASSFGTGGMPLHF. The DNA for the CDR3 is TGTGCCAGCAGTTTCGGAACAGGGGGTATGCCCCTCCACTTT.

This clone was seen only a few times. DNA of the CDR3: TGTGCCAGCAGCGGGACAGGGCTGCCTGGCTACACCTTC. This sequence encodes CASSGTGLPGYTF. The V and J genes are TRBV9 and TRBJ1-2, with 8 bases matching TRBD1. Per germline, CDR1 SGDLS and CDR2 YYNGEE. The CDR3 is 13 residues long. The V gene end was trimmed by 3 bases and the J gene end by 7 bases; junction bases not matched to a gene: 5.

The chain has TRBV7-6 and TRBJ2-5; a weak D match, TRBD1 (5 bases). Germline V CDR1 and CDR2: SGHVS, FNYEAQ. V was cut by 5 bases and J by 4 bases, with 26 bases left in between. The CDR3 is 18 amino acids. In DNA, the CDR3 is TGTGCCAGCAGCGTAGGAATGGGTCAGCTTTGGGGCGGAGAGACCCAGTACTTC. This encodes CASSVGMGQLWGGETQYF. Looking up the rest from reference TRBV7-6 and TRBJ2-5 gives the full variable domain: GAGVSQSPRYKVTKRGQDVALRCDPISGHVSLYWYRQALGQGPEFLTYFNYEAQQDKSGLPNDRFSAERPEGSISTLTIQRTEQRDSAMYRCASSVGMGQLWGGETQYFGPGTRLLVL.

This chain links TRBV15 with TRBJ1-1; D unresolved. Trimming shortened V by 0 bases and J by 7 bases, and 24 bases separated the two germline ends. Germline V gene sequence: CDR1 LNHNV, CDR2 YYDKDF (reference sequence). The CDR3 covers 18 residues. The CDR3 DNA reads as TGTGCCACCAGCAGAGATGGACTGGGATCTCTAACCTCTCTTGAAGCTTTCTTT. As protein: CATSRDGLGSLTSLEAFF. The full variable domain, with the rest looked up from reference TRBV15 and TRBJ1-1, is DAMVIQNPRYQVTQFGKPVTLSCSQTLNHNVMYWYQQKSSQAPKLLFHYYDKDFNNEADTPDNFQSRRPNTSFCFLDIRSPGLGDTAMYLCATSRDGLGSLTSLEAFFGQGTRLTVV.

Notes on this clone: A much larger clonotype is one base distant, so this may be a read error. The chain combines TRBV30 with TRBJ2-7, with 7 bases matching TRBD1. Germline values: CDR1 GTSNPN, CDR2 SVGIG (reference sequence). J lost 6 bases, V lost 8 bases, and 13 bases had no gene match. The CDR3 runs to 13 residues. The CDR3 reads CARDRVEPLEQYF. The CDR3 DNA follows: TGTGCCCGTGACAGGGTGGAGCCCCTCGAGCAGTACTTC.

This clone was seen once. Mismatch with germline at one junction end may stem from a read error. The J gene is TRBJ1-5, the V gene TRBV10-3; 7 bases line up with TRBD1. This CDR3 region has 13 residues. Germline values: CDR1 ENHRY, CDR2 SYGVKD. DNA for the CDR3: TGTGCCATCAGCGGACAGGCCGAACAGCCCCGGCATTTT. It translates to CAISGQAEQPRHF.

The CDR3 loop reads CASSRGLASNTGELFF. In DNA, the CDR3 is TGCGCCAGCAGCCGCGGACTAGCTTCTAACACCGGGGAGCTGTTTTTT. The J gene is TRBJ2-2, the V gene TRBV4-3, with 8 bases fitting TRBD2. Looked up from germline, CDR1 is LGHNA and CDR2 is YSLEER. Germline trimming cut 4 bases from V and 2 bases from J; bases unmatched to any gene: 6. The CDR3 covers 16 residues.

The CDR3 sequence is CASSFLNEQYF. The CDR3 DNA reads as TGCGCCAGCAGCTTTCTTAACGAGCAGTACTTC. This rearrangement joins TRBV5-1 to TRBJ2-7, with D unclear. The CDR3 totals 11 residues. V was shortened by 2 bases and J by 5 bases, with 5 bases between the two germline ends. CDR1 SGHRS and CDR2 YFSETQ come from the germline V gene.

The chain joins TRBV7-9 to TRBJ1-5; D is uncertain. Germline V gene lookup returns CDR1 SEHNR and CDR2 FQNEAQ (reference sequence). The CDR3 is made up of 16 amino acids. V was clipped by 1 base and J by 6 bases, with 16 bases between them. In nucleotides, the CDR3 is TGTGCCAGCAGCTTAGACGGGATGGGGTTTGGTCAGCCCCAGCATTTT. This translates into CASSLDGMGFGQPQHF.

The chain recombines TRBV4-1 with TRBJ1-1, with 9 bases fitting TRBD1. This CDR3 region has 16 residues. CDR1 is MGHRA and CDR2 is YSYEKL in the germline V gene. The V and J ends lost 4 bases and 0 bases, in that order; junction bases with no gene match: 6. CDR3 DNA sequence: TGCGCCAGCAGCCTAGGGACAGGGAAATTGAACACTGAAGCTTTCTTT. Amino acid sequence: CASSLGTGKLNTEAFF.

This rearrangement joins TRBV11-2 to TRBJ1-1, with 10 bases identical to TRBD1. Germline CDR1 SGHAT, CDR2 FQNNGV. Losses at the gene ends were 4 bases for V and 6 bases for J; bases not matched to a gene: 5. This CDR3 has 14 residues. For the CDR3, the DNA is TGTGCCAGCAGCTCGGGACAGGGGAATCCTGAAGCTTTCTTT. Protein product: CASSSGQGNPEAFF.